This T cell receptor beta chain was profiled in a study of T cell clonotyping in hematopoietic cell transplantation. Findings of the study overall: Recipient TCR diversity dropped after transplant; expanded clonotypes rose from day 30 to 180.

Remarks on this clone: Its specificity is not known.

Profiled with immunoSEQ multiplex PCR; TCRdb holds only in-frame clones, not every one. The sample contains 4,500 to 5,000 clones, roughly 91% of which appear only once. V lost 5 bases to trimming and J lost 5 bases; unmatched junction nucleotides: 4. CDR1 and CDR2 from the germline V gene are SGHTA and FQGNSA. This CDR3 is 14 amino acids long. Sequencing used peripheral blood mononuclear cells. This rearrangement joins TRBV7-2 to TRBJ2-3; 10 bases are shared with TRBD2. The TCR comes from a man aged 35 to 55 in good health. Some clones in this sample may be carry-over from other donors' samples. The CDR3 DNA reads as TGTGCCAGCAGCAAAGCGGGGGGGGTAGATACGCAGTATTTT. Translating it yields CASSKAGGVDTQYF.